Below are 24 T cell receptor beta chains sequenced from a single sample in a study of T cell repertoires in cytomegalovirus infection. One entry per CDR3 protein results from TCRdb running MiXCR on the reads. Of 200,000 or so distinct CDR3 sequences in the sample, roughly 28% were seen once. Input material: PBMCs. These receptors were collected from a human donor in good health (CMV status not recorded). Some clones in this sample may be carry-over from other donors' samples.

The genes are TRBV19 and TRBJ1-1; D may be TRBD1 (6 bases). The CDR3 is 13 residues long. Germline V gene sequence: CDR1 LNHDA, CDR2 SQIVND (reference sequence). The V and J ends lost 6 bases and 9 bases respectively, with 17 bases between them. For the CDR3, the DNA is TGTGCCAGTAGCGGGGGGGGCCAAACGCAAGCTTTCTTT. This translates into CASSGGGQTQAFF.

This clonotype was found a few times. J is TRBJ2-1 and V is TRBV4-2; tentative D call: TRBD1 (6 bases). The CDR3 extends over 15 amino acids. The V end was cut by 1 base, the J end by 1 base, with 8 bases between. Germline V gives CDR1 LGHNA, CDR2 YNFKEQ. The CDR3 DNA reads TGTGCCAGCAGCCAAGCTGGACAGTCCTACAATGAGCAGTTCTTC. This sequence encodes CASSQAGQSYNEQFF.

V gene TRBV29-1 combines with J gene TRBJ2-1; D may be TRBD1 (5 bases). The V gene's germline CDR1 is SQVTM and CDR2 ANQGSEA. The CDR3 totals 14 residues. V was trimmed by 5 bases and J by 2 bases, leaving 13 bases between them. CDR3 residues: CSVTELGAYNEQFF. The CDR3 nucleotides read TGCAGCGTTACCGAATTAGGGGCCTACAATGAGCAGTTCTTC.

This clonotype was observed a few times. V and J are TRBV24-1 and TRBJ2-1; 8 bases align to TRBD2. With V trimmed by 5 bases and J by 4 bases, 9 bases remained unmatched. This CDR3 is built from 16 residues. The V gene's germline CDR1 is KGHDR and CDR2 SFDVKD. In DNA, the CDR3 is TGTGCCACCAGTGCGGCCTCTGCGGGGGGATACAATGAGCAGTTCTTC. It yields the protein CATSAASAGGYNEQFF.

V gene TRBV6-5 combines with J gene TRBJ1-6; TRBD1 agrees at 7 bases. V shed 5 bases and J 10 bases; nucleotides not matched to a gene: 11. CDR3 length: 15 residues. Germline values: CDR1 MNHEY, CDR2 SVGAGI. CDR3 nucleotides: TGTGCCAGCAGTCCCGCCGGGACAGACGGGTCACCCCTCCACTTT. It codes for CASSPAGTDGSPLHF.

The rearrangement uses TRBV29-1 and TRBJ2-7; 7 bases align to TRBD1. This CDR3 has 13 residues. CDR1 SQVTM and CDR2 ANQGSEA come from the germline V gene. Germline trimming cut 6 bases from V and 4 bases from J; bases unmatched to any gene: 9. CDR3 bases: TGCAGCGTCGAAAGAGGGGGCGGGTACGAGCAGTACTTC. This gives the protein CSVERGGGYEQYF.

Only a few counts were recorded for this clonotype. The CDR3 reads CSARPGTQFPGTEAFF. The CDR3 nucleotides are TGCAGTGCTAGACCCGGGACACAATTTCCCGGCACTGAAGCTTTCTTT. This chain joins TRBV20-1 and TRBJ1-1; perhaps TRBD1 as D (6 bases). Germline-derived CDR1 and CDR2 are DFQATT and SNEGSKA (reference sequence). The CDR3 contains 16 residues. Trimming cost V 2 bases and J 4 bases, with 20 bases left between them.

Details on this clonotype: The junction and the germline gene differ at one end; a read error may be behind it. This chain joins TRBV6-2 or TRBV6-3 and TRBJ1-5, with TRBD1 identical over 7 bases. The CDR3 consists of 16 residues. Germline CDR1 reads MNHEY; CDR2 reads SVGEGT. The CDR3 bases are TGTGCCAGCAGTCCCCAACAGGGGAAGAGCAATCAGCCCCAGAATTTT. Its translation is CASSPQQGKSNQPQNF.

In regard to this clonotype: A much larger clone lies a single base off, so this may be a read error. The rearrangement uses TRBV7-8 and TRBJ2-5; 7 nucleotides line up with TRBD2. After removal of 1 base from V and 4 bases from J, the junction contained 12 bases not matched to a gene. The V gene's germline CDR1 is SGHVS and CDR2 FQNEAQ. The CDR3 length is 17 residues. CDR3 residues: CASSLGGLVGGRETQYF. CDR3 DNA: TGTGCCAGCAGCTTAGGCGGACTAGTGGGGGGGAGAGAGACCCAGTACTTC.

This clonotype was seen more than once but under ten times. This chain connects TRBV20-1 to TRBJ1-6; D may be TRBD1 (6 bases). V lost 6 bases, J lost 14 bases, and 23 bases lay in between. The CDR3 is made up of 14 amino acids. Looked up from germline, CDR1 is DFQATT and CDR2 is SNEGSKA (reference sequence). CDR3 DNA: TGCAGTGCAAAGAGCTATCAGGGGACCTTCGCCCTCCACTTT. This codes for CSAKSYQGTFALHF.

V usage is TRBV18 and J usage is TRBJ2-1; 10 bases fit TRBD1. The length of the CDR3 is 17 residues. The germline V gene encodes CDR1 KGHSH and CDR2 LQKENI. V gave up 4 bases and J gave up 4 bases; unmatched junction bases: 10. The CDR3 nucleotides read TGTGCCAGCTCACGGGGGACAGGGGACTACGAATACAATGAGCAGTTCTTC. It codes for CASSRGTGDYEYNEQFF.

The CDR3 loop is CSVEDWDSSGNTIYF. For the CDR3, the DNA is TGCAGCGTTGAAGATTGGGACAGCTCTGGAAACACCATATATTTT. J is TRBJ1-3 and V is TRBV29-1, with TRBD1 identical over 7 bases. This CDR3 contains 15 residues. The trim removed 0 bases at V and 0 bases at J, leaving 2 bases unmatched. Germline V gene lookup returns CDR1 SQVTM and CDR2 ANQGSEA.

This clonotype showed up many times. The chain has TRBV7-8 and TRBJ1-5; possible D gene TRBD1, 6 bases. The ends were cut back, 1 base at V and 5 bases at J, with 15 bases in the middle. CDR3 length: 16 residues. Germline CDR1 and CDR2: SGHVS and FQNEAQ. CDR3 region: CASSLGVRGRDQPQHF. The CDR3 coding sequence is TGTGCCAGCAGCTTAGGGGTACGGGGGCGCGATCAGCCCCAGCATTTT.

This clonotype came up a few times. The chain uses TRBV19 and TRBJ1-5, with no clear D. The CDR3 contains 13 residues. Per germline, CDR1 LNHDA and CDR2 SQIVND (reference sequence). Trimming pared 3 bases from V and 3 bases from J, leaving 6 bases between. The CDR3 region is CASSIADNQPQHF. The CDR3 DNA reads TGTGCCAGTAGTATTGCAGACAATCAGCCCCAGCATTTT.

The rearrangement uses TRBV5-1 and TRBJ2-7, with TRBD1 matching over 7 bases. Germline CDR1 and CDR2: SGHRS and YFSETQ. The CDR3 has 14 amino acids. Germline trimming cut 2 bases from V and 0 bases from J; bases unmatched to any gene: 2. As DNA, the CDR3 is TGCGCCAGCAGCTTAAAGGGGGCCTCCTACGAGCAGTACTTC. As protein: CASSLKGASYEQYF. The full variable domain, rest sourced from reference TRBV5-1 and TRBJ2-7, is KAGVTQTPRYLIKTRGQQVTLSCSPISGHRSVSWYQQTPGQGLQFLFEYFSETQRNKGNFPGRFSGRQFSNSRSEMNVSTLELGDSALYLCASSLKGASYEQYFGPGTRLTVT.

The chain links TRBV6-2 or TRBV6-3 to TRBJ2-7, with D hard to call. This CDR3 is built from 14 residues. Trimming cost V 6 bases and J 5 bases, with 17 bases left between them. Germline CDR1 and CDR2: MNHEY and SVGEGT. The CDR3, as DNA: TGTGCCAGCAGCCCAACCTCCGGAAGGAACGAGCAGTACTTC. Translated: CASSPTSGRNEQYF.

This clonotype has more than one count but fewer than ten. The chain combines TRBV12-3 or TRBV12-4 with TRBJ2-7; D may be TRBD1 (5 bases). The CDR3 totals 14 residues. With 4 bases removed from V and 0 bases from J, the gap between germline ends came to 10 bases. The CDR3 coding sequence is TGTGCCAGCAGTTCCGGACACCACTCCTACGAGCAGTACTTC. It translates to CASSSGHHSYEQYF.

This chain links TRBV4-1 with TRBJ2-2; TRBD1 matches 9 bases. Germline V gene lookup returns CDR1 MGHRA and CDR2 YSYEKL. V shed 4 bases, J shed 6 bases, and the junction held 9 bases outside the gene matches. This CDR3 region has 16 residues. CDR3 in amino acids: CASSREGTGLSGELFF. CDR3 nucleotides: TGCGCCAGCAGCCGGGAGGGGACAGGGCTGTCCGGGGAGCTGTTTTTT.

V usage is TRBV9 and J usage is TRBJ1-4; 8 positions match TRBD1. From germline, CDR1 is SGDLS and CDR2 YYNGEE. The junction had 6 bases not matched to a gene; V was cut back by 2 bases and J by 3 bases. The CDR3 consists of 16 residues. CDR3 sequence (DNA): TGTGCCAGCAGCGTCCAGGGGGCGCCGGCTAATGAAAAACTGTTTTTT. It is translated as CASSVQGAPANEKLFF.

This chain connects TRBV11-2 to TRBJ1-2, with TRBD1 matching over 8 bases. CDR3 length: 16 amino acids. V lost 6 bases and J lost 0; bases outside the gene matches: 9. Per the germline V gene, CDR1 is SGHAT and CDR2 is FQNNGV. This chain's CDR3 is CASRVPGQATNYGYTF. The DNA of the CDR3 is TGTGCCAGCAGGGTACCGGGACAGGCGACTAACTATGGCTACACCTTC.

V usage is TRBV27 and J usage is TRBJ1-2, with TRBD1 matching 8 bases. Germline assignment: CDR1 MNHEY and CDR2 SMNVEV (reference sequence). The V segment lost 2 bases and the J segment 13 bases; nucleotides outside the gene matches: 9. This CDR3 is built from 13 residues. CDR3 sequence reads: CASSLRQGPKCTF. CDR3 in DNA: TGTGCCAGCAGTTTACGACAGGGGCCCAAGTGCACCTTC.

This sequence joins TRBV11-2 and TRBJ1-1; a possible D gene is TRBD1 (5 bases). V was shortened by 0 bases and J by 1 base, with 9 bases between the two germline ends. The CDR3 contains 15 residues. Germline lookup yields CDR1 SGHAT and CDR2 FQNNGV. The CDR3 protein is CASSLEGTSNTEAFF. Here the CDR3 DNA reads TGTGCCAGCAGCTTAGAGGGGACCTCGAACACTGAAGCTTTCTTT.

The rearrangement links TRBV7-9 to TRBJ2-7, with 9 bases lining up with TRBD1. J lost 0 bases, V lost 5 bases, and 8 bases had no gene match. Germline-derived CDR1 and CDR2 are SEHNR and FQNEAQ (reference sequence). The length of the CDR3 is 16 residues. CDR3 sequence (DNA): TGTGCCAGCAGCCCCAGAGGACAGGGGAGCTCCTACGAGCAGTACTTC. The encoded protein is CASSPRGQGSSYEQYF.

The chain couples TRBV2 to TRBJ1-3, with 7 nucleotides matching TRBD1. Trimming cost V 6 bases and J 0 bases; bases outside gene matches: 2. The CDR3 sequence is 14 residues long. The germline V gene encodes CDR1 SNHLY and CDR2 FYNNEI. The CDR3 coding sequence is TGTGCCAGCAGGGACAGGACCTCTGGAAACACCATATATTTT. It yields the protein CASRDRTSGNTIYF.